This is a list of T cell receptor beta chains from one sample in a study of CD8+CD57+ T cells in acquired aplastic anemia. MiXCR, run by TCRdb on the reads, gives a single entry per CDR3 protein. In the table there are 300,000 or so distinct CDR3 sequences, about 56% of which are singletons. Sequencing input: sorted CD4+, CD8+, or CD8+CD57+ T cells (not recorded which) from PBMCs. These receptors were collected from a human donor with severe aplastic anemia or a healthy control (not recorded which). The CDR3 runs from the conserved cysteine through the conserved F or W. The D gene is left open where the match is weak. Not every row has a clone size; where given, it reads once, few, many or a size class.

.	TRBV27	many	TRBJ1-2	CASSFSFGYGYTF	TGTGCCAGCAGTTTTAGTTTTGGCTATGGCTACACCTTC
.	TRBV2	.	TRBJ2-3	CASLLNSLYPQYF	TGTGCCAGCCTCCTTAACTCGCTTTATCCGCAGTATTTT
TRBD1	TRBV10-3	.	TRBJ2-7	CAISEPPGQIYEQYF	TGTGCCATCAGTGAGCCCCCGGGACAGATCTACGAGCAGTACTTC
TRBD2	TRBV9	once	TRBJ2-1	CASSVVGTTSYNEQFF	TGTGCCAGCAGCGTAGTTGGGACTACATCCTACAATGAGCAGTTCTTC
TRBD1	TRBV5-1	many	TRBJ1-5	CASSPQGAVSQPQHF	TGCGCCAGCAGCCCACAGGGGGCGGTGAGTCAGCCCCAGCATTTT
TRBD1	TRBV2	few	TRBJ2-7	CASSLTGVGNEQYF	TGTGCCAGCAGCCTGACAGGGGTAGGAAACGAGCAGTACTTC
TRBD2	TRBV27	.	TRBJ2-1	CASSLIAGLNEQFF	TGTGCCAGCAGTCTCATAGCGGGTCTAAATGAGCAGTTCTTC
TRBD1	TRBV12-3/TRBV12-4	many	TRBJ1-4	CASSPGGSVEKLFF	TGTGCCAGCAGTCCAGGGGGCTCGGTTGAAAAACTGTTTTTT
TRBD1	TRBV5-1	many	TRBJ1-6	CASSEGQMSSYNSPLHF	TGCGCCAGCAGCGAGGGACAGATGAGCTCCTATAATTCACCCCTCCACTTT
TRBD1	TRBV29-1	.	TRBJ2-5	CSGGQGARRGETQYF	TGCAGCGGTGGACAGGGGGCGCGAAGAGGAGAGACCCAGTACTTC
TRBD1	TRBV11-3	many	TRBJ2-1	CASSSRGLDEQFF	TGTGCCAGCAGCTCCAGGGGGCTTGATGAGCAGTTCTTC
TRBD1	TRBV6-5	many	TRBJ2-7	CASSPTGTAVYEQYF	TGTGCCAGCAGTCCAACGGGGACAGCCGTCTACGAGCAGTACTTC
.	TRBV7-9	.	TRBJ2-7	CASSHELHIYEQYF	TGTGCCAGCAGCCATGAACTACATATCTACGAGCAGTACTTC
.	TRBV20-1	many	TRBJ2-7	CSAREGGLNEQYF	TGCAGTGCTAGAGAAGGGGGTCTCAACGAGCAGTACTTC
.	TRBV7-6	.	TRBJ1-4	CASSYTGTKGVGEKLFF	TGTGCCAGCAGCTATACCGGGACAAAAGGGGTTGGGGAAAAACTGTTTTTT
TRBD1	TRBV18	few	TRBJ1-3	CASSPPGQGDTIYF	TGTGCCAGCTCACCACCGGGACAGGGTGACACCATATATTTT
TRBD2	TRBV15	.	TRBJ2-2	CATSRGREGTGELFF	TGTGCCACCAGCAGAGGCAGGGAGGGCACCGGGGAGCTGTTTTTT
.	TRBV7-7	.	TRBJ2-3	CASSSSRPGTDTQYF	TGTGCTAGCAGCTCTTCCAGACCCGGCACAGATACGCAGTATTTT
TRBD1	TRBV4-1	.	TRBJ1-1	CASSQGQGMNTEAFF	TGCGCCAGCAGCCAGGGACAGGGGATGAACACTGAAGCTTTCTTT
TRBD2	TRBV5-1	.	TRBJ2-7	CASSVSGRAEDEQYF	TGTGCCAGCAGCGTATCAGGGAGGGCGGAGGACGAGCAGTACTTC
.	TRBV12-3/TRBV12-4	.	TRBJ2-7	CASSLDRPSSYEQYF	TGTGCCAGCAGTCTTGACAGGCCGAGCTCCTACGAGCAGTACTTC
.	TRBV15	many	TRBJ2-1	CATSDGQTFPGDEQFF	TGTGCCACCAGCGACGGCCAAACCTTCCCCGGGGATGAGCAGTTCTTC
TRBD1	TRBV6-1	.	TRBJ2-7	CASSEARGTGDRSYEQYF	TGTGCCAGCAGTGAAGCGCGGGGGACAGGGGATAGGTCCTACGAGCAGTACTTC
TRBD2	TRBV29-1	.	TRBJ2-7	CSVIRAGEEQYF	TGCAGCGTTATAAGAGCGGGAGAAGAGCAGTACTTC
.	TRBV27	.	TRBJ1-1	CASSLRWGLDEAFF	TGTGCCAGCAGTTTGAGGTGGGGCTTGGATGAAGCTTTCTTT
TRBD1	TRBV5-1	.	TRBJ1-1	CASTQGQGNEAFF	TGCGCCAGCACCCAGGGACAGGGGAATGAAGCTTTCTTT
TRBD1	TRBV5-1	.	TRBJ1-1	CASSLAEDRGNEAFF	TGCGCCAGCAGCTTGGCTGAGGACAGGGGGAATGAAGCTTTCTTT
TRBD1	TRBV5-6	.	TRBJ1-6	CASSLGDREYSPLHF	TGTGCCAGCAGCTTAGGGGACAGGGAGTATTCACCCCTCCACTTT
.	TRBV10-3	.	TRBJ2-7	CAISGTESSYEQYF	TGTGCCATCAGTGGGACAGAGAGCTCCTACGAGCAGTACTTC
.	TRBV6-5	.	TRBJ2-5	CASRGRQSQETQYF	TGTGCCAGCCGCGGCCGACAGTCACAAGAGACCCAGTACTTC
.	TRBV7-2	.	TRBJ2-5	CANSVGRRLEGEGETQYF	TGTGCCAACAGCGTAGGTCGTCGACTAGAGGGGGAAGGAGAGACCCAGTACTTC